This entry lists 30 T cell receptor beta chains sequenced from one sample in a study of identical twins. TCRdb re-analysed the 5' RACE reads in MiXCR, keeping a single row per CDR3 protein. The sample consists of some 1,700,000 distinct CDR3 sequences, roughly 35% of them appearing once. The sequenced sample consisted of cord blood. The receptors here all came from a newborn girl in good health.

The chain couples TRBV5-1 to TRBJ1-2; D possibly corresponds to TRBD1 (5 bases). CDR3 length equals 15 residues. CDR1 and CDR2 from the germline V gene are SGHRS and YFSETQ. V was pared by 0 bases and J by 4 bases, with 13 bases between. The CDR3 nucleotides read TGCGCCAGCAGCTTGGCCGCAGGGTTAGGCTATGGCTACACCTTC. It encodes CASSLAAGLGYGYTF.

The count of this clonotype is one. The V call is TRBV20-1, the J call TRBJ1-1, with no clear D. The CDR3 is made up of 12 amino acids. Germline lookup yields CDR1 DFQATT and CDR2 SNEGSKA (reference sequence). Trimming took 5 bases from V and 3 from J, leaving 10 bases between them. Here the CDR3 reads CSAWTWDTEAFF. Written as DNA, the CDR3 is TGCAGTGCTTGGACCTGGGACACTGAAGCTTTCTTT.

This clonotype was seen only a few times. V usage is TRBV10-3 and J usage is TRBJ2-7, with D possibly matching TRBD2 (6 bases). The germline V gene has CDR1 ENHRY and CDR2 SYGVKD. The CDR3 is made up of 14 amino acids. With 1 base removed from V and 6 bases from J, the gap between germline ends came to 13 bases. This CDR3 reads CAISEFALASEQYF. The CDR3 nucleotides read TGTGCCATCAGTGAGTTTGCCCTAGCGAGCGAGCAGTACTTC.

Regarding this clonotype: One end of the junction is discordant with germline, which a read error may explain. Here the CDR3 reads CASSLVPGRANSPPHF. Written as DNA, the CDR3 is TGTGCCAGCAGCTTAGTACCGGGACGGGCAAATTCACCCCCCCACTTT. V usage is TRBV7-2 and J usage is TRBJ1-6; possibly TRBD1 for D (5 bases). CDR1 and CDR2 (germline): SGHTA, FQGNSA. The CDR3 has 16 amino acids. Using reference TRBV7-2 and TRBJ1-6 for the parts outside the CDR3, the full variable domain is GAGVSQSPSNKVTEKGKDVELRCDPISGHTALYWYRQSLGQGLEFLIYFQGNSAPDKSGLPSDRFSAERTGGSVSTLTIQRTQQEDSAVYLCASSLVPGRANSPPHFGNGTRLTVT.

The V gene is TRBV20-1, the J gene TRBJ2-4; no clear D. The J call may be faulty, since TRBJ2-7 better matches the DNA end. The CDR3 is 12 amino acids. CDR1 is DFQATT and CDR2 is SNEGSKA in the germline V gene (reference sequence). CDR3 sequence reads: CSARGPVNEQYF. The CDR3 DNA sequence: TGCAGTGCTAGAGGTCCGGTCAACGAGCAGTACTTC.

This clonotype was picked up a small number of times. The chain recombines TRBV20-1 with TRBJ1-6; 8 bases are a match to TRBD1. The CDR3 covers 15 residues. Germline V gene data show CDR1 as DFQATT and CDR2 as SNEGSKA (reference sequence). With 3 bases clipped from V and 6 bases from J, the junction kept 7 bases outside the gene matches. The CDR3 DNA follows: TGCAGTGCTAGGGTCAGGGGGCGGCTTAATTCACCCCTCCACTTT. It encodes CSARVRGRLNSPLHF.

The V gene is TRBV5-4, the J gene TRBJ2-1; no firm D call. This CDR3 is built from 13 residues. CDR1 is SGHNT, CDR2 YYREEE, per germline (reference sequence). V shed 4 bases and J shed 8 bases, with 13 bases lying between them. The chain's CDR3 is CASSGPVNDEQFF. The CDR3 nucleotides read TGTGCCAGCAGCGGCCCCGTTAACGATGAGCAGTTCTTC.

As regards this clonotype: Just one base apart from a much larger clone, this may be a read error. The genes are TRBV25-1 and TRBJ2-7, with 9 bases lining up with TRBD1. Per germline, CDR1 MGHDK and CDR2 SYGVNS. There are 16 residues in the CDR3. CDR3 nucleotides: TGTGTCAGCAGTGAACCTCCGACAGGGGGATGCTACGAGCAGTACTTC. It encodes CVSSEPPTGGCYEQYF.

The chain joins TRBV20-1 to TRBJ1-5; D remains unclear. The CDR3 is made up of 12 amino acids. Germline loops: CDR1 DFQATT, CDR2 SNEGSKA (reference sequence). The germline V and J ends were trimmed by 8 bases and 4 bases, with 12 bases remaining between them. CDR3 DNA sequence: TGCAGTACCAGACGCACAAATCAGCCCCAGCATTTT. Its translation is CSTRRTNQPQHF.

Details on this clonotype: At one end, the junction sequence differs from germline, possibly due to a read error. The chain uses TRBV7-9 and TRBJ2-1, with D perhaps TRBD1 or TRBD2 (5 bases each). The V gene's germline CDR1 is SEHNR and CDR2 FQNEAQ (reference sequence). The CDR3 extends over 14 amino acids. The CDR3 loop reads CASSFRDPSREQVF. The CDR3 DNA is TGTGCCAGCAGCTTTCGAGACCCCTCCAGGGAGCAGGTCTTC.

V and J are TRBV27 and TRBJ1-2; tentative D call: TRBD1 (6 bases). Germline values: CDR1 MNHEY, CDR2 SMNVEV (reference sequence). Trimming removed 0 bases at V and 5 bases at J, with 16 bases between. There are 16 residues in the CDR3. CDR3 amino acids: CASSLSGTPARYGYTF. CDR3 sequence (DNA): TGTGCCAGCAGTTTATCGGGGACACCCGCCCGTTATGGCTACACCTTC.

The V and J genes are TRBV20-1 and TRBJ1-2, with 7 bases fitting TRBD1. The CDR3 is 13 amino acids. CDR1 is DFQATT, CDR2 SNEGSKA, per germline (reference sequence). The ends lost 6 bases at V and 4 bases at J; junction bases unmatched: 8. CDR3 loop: CSAQTGTPYGYTF. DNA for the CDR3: TGCAGTGCACAGACAGGGACCCCCTATGGCTACACCTTC.

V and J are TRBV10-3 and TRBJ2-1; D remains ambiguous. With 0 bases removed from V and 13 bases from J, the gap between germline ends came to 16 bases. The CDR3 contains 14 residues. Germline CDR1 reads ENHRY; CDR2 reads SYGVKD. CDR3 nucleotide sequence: TGTGCCATCAGTGAGTCAGAACAGAAAGAGACCCAGTTCTTC. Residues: CAISESEQKETQFF.

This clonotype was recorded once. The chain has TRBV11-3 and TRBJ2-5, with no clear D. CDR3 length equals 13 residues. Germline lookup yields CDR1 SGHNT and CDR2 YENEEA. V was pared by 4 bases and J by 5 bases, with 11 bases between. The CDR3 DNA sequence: TGTGCCAGCAGCTCCCGTCATGGGGAGACCCAGTACTTC. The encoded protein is CASSSRHGETQYF. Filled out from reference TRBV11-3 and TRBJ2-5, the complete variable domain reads EAGVVQSPRYKIIEKKQPVAFWCNPISGHNTLYWYLQNLGQGPELLIRYENEEAVDDSQLPKDRFSAERLKGVDSTLKIQPAELGDSAVYLCASSSRHGETQYFGPGTRLLVL.

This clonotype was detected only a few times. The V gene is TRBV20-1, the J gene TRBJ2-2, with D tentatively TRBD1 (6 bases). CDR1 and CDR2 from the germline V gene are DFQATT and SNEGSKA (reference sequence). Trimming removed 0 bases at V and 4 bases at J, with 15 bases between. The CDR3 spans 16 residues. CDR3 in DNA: TGCAGTGCTAGAGATCCTGGGGACACGTTCACCGGGGAGCTGTTTTTT. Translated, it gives CSARDPGDTFTGELFF.

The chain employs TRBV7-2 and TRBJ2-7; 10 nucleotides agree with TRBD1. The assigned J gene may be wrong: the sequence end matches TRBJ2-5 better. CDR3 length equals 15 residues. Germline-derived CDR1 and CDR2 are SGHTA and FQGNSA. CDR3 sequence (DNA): TGTGCCAGCAGCTTAGTTCGGGACAGGGGAGAGACCCAGTACTTC. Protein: CASSLVRDRGETQYF.

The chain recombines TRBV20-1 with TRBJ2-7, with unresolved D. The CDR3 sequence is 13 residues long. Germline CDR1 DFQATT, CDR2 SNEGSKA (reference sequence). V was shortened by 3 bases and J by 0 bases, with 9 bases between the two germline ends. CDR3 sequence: CSARLGGSYEQYF. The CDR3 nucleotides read TGCAGTGCTAGGTTGGGCGGCTCCTACGAGCAGTACTTC.

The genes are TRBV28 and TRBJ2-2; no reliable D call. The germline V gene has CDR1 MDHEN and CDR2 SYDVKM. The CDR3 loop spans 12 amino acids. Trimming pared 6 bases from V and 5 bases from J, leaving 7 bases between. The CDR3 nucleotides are TGTGCCAGCAGGCGTCCAACCGGGGAGCTGTTTTTT. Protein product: CASRRPTGELFF.

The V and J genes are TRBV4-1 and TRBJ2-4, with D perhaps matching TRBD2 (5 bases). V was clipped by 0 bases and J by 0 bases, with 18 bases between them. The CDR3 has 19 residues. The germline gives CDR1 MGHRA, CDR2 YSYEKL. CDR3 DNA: TGCGCCAGCAGCCAAGATATTTATCGGGAAACCCTAGCCAAAAACATTCAGTACTTC. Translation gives CASSQDIYRETLAKNIQYF.

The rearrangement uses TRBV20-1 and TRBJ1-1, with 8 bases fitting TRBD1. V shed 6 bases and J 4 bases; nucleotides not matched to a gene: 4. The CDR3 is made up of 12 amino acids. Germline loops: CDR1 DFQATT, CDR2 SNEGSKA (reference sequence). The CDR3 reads CSAPDRVTEAFF. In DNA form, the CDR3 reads TGCAGTGCGCCGGACAGGGTCACTGAAGCTTTCTTT.

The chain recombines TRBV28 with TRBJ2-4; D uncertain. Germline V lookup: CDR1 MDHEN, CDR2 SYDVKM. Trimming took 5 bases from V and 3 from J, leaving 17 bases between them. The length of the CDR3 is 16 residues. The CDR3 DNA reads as TGTGCCAGCAGTCGTACCTGGACGAGAGACAAAAACATTCAGTACTTC. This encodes CASSRTWTRDKNIQYF.

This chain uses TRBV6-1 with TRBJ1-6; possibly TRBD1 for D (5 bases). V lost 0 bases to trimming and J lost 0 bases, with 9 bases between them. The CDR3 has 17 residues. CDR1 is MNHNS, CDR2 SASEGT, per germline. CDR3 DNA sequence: TGTGCCAGCAGTGAAGCGGGGCAGAGCTCCTATAATTCACCCCTCCACTTT. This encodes CASSEAGQSSYNSPLHF.

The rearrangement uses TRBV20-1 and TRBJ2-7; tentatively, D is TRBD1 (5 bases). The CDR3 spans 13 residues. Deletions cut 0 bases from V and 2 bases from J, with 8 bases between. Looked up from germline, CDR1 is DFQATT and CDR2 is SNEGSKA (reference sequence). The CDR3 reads CSARETRAYEQYF. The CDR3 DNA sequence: TGCAGTGCTAGAGAGACCAGGGCCTACGAGCAGTACTTC.

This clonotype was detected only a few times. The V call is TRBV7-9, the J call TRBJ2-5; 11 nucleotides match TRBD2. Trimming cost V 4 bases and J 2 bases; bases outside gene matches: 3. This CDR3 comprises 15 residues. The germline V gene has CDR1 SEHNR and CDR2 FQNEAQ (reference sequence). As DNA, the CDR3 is TGTGCCAGCAGCTATGGGACTAGCGGACAAGAGACCCAGTACTTC. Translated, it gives CASSYGTSGQETQYF.

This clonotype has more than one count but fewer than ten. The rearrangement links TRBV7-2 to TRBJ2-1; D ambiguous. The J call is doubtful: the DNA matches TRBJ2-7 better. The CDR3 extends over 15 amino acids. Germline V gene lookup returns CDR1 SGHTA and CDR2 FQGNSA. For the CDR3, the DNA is TGTGCCAGCAGCTTAGGAGAGGCCCCCTACAATGAGCAGTACTTC. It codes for CASSLGEAPYNEQYF.

The chain's CDR3 is CSARANGQPANYGYTF. The DNA of the CDR3 is TGCAGTGCTAGAGCCAACGGACAGCCAGCTAACTATGGCTACACCTTC. The V call is TRBV20-1, the J call TRBJ1-2; the D gene is possibly TRBD1 (6 bases). Trimming took 1 base from V and 0 from J, leaving 15 bases between them. This CDR3 is built from 16 residues. CDR1 is DFQATT and CDR2 is SNEGSKA in the germline V gene (reference sequence).

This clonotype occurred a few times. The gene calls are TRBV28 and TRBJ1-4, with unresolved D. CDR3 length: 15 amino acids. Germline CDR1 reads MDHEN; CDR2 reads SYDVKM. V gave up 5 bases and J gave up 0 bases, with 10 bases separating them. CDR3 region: CASSTGGATNEKLFF. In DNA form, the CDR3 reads TGTGCCAGCAGTACGGGAGGAGCAACTAATGAAAAACTGTTTTTT. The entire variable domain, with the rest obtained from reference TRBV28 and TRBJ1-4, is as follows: DVKVTQSSRYLVKRTGEKVFLECVQDMDHENMFWYRQDPGLGLRLIYFSYDVKMKEKGDIPEGYSVSREKKERFSLILESASTNQTSMYLCASSTGGATNEKLFFGSGTQLSVL.

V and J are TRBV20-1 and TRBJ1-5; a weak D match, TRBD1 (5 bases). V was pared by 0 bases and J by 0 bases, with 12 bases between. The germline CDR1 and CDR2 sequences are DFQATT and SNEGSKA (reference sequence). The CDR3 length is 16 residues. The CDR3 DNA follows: TGCAGTGCTAGAGATTCGGGGGACTATAGCAATCAGCCCCAGCATTTT. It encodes CSARDSGDYSNQPQHF.

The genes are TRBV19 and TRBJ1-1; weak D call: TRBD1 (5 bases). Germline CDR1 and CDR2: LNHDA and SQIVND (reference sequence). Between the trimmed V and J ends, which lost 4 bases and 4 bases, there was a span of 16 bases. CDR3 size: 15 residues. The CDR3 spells CASSTGTSFVTEAFF. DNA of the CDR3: TGTGCCAGTAGTACGGGGACGTCGTTCGTCACTGAAGCTTTCTTT.

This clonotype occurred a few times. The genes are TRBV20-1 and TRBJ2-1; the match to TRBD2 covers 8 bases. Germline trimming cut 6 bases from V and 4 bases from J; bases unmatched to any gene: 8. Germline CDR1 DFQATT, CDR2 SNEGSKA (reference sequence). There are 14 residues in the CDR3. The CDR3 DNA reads TGCAGTGCCACTCGTAGCGGGGCATACAATGAGCAGTTCTTC. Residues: CSATRSGAYNEQFF.